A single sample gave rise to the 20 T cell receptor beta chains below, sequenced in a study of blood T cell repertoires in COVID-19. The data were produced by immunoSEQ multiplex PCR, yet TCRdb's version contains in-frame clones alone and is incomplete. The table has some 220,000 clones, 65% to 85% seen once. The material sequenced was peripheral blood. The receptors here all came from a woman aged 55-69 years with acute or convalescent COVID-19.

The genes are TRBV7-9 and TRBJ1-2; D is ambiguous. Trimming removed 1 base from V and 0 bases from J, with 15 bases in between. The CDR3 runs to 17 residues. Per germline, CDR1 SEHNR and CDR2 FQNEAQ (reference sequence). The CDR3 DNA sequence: TGTGCCAGCAGCTTAGTCTCATATGGCAGTACTAACTATGGCTACACCTTC. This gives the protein CASSLVSYGSTNYGYTF.

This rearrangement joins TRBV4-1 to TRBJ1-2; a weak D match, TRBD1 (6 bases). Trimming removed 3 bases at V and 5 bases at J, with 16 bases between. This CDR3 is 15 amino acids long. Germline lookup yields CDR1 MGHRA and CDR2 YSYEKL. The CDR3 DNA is TGCGCCAGCAGCCACCCAGACAGGCCCCAATATGGCTACACCTTC. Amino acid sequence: CASSHPDRPQYGYTF.

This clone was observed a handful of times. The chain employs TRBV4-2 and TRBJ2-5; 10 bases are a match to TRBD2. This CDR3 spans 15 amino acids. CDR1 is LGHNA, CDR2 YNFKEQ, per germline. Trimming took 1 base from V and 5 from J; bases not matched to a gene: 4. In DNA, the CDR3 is TGTGCCAGCAGCCAAGCTAGCGGGGGTTCCGAGACCCAGTACTTC. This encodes CASSQASGGSETQYF.

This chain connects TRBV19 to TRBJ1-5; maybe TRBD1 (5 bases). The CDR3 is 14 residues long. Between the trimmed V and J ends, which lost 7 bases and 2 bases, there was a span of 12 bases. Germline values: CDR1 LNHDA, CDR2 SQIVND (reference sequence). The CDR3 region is CASTKGQGNQPQHF. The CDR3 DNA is TGTGCCAGTACTAAAGGACAAGGCAATCAGCCCCAGCATTTT.

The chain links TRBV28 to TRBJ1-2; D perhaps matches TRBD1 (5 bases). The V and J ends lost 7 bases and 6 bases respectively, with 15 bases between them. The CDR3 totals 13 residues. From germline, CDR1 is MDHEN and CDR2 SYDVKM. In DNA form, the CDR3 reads TGTGCCAGCACCAGCCCAGGGATCGATGGCTACACCTTC. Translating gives CASTSPGIDGYTF.

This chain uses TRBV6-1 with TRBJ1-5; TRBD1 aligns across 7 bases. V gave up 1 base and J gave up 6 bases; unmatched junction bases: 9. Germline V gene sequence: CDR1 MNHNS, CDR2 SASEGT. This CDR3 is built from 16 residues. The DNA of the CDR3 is TGTGCCAGCAGTGAAGGTATAGGGGGCAAGGGTCAGCCCCAGCATTTT. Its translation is CASSEGIGGKGQPQHF.

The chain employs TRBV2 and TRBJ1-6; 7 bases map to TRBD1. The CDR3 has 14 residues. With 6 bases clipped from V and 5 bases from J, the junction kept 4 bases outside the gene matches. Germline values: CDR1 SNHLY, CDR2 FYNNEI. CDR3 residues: CASRFQGDNSPLHF. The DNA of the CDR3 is TGTGCCAGCAGGTTCCAGGGGGATAATTCACCCCTCCACTTT. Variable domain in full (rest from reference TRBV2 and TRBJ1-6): EPEVTQTPSHQVTQMGQEVILRCVPISNHLYFYWYRQILGQKVEFLVSFYNNEISEKSEIFDDQFSVERPDGSNFTLKIRSTKLEDSAMYFCASRFQGDNSPLHFGNGTRLTVT.

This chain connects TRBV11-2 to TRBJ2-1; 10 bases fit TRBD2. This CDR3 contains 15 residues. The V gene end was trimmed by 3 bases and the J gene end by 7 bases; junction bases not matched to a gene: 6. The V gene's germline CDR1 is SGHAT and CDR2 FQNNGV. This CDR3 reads CASSFVAGGKNEQFF. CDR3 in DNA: TGTGCCAGCAGCTTTGTAGCGGGGGGTAAAAATGAGCAGTTCTTC.

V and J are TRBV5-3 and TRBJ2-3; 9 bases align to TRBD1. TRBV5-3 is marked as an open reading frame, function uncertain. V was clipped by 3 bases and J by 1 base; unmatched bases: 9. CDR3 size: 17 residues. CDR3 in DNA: TGTGCCAGAAGCTACCCCAGGACAGGGGACTGCACAGATACGCAGTATTTT. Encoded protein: CARSYPRTGDCTDTQYF.

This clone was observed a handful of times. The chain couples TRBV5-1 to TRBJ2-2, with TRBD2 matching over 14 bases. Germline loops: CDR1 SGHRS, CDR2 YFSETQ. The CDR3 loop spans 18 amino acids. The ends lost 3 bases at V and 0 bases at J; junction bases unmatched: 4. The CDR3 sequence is CASSYGLAGGTNTGELFF. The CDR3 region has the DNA TGCGCCAGCAGCTACGGACTAGCGGGGGGAACGAACACCGGGGAGCTGTTTTTT.

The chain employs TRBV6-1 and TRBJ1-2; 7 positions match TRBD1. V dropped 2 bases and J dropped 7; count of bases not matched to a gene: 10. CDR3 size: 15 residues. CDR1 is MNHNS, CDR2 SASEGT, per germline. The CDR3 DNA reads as TGTGCCAGCAGTGAACCGGGACAGTTGTTCGGTGGCTACACCTTC. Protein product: CASSEPGQLFGGYTF.

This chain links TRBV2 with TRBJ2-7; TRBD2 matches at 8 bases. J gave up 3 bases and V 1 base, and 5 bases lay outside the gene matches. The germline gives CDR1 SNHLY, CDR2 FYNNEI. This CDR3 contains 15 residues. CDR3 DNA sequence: TGTGCCAGCAGTGAAGGCGGGGGGCCGGTCTACGAGCAGTACTTC. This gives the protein CASSEGGGPVYEQYF. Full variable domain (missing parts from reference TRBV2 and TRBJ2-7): EPEVTQTPSHQVTQMGQEVILRCVPISNHLYFYWYRQILGQKVEFLVSFYNNEISEKSEIFDDQFSVERPDGSNFTLKIRSTKLEDSAMYFCASSEGGGPVYEQYFGPGTRLTVT.

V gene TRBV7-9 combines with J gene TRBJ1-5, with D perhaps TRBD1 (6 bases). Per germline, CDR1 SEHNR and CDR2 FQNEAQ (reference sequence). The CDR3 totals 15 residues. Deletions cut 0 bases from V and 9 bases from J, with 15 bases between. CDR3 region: CASSLAGTRGGPQHF. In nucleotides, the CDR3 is TGTGCCAGCAGCTTAGCGGGGACACGGGGTGGGCCCCAGCATTTT.

The CDR3 protein is CASSPGREFSGNTIYF. The DNA for the CDR3 is TGTGCCAGCAGCCCGGGTAGGGAGTTCTCTGGAAACACCATATATTTT. The chain has TRBV7-9 and TRBJ1-3, with D unresolved. From germline, CDR1 is SEHNR and CDR2 FQNEAQ (reference sequence). The CDR3 loop spans 16 amino acids. Trimming took off 5 bases at V and 0 bases at J, with 14 bases between the two ends. Based on the CDR3 plus reference TRBV7-9 and TRBJ1-3, the full variable domain is DTGVSQNPRHKITKRGQNVTFRCDPISEHNRLYWYRQTLGQGPEFLTYFQNEAQLEKSRLLSDRFSAERPKGSFSTLEIQRTEQGDSAMYLCASSPGREFSGNTIYFGEGSWLTVV.

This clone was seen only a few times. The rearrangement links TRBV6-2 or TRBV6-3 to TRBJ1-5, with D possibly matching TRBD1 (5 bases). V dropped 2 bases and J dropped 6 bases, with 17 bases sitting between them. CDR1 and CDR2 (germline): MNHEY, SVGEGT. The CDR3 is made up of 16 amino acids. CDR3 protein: CASSYNGAGRTQPQHF. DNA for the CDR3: TGTGCCAGCAGTTACAACGGCGCAGGGAGGACTCAGCCCCAGCATTTT.

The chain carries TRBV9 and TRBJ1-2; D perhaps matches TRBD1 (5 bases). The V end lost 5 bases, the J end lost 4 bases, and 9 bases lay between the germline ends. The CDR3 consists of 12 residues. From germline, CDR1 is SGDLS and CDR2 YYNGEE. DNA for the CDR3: TGTGCCAGCAGGTCGACAGCCTATGGCTACACCTTC. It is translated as CASRSTAYGYTF.

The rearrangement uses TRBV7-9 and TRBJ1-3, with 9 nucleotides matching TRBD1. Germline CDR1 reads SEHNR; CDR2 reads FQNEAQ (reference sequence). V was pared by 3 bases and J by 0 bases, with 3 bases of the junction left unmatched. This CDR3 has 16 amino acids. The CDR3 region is CASSFTGGISGNTIYF. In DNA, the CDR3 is TGTGCCAGCAGCTTCACAGGGGGCATCTCTGGAAACACCATATATTTT.

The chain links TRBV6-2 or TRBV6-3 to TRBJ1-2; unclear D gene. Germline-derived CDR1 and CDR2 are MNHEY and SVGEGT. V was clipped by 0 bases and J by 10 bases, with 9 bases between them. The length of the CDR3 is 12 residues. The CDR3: CASSYSTGVYTF. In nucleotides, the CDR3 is TGTGCCAGCAGTTACTCGACGGGTGTCTACACCTTC.

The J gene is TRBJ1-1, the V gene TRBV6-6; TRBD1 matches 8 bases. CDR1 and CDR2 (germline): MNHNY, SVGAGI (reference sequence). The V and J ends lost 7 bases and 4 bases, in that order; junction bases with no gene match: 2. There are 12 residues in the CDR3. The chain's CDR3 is CASNTGGTEAFF. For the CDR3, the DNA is TGTGCCAGCAACACAGGGGGCACTGAAGCTTTCTTT.

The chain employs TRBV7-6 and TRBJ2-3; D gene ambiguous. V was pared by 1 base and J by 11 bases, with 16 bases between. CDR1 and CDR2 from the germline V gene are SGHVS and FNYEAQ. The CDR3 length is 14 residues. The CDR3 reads CASSLGSTVEQQYF. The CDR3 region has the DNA TGTGCCAGCAGCTTAGGGTCGACGGTGGAGCAGCAGTATTTT. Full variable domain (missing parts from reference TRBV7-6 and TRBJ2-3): GAGVSQSPRYKVTKRGQDVALRCDPISGHVSLYWYRQALGQGPEFLTYFNYEAQQDKSGLPNDRFSAERPEGSISTLTIQRTEQRDSAMYRCASSLGSTVEQQYFGPGTRLTVL.